Presented here are 10 T cell receptor beta chains from one specimen sequenced in a study of blood T cell repertoires in COVID-19. Method: immunoSEQ multiplex PCR; TCRdb's copy keeps in-frame clones and lacks some. This table holds roughly 190,000 clones, 94% found once. The sequenced sample was peripheral blood. The source of these receptors is a man between 25 and 39 years old with COVID-19, enrolled during active disease.

The V gene is TRBV6-5, the J gene TRBJ2-3, with TRBD2 matching 10 bases. The CDR3 length is 15 residues. Germline V lookup: CDR1 MNHEY, CDR2 SVGAGI. V lost 7 bases to trimming and J lost 2 bases; unmatched junction nucleotides: 6. In nucleotides, the CDR3 is TGTGCCAGCAAATCTAGCGGGGGCTACACAGATACGCAGTATTTT. This encodes CASKSSGGYTDTQYF.

The chain carries TRBV9 and TRBJ1-6; no reliable D call. Trimming left V 2 bases short and J 8 bases short, with 8 bases between. The CDR3 runs to 13 residues. Germline V gene sequence: CDR1 SGDLS, CDR2 YYNGEE. The CDR3 bases are TGTGCCAGCAGCGTTGACACCGATTCACCCCTCCACTTT. The encoded protein is CASSVDTDSPLHF.

The rearrangement links TRBV6-6 to TRBJ1-1; tentative D call: TRBD1 (5 bases). Germline CDR1 and CDR2: MNHNY and SVGAGI (reference sequence). Trimming took off 2 bases at V and 4 bases at J, with 11 bases between the two ends. There are 14 residues in the CDR3. This chain's CDR3 is CASSYGALGTEAFF. The CDR3 DNA follows: TGTGCCAGCAGTTACGGGGCTCTGGGCACTGAAGCTTTCTTT.

The rearrangement links TRBV7-9 to TRBJ1-6; TRBD1 is a possible D gene (6 bases). V gave up 5 bases and J gave up 9 bases, with 11 bases separating them. Germline V CDR1 and CDR2: SEHNR, FQNEAQ (reference sequence). The CDR3 totals 13 residues. This CDR3 is CASSTQQGSPLHF. In DNA form, the CDR3 reads TGTGCCAGCAGCACTCAACAGGGTTCACCCCTCCACTTT.

The chain combines TRBV5-1 with TRBJ1-6; 7 nucleotides line up with TRBD1. This CDR3 contains 13 residues. The V segment lost 4 bases and the J segment 6 bases; nucleotides outside the gene matches: 1. Germline CDR1 reads SGHRS; CDR2 reads YFSETQ. CDR3 amino acids: CASSGTANSPLHF. CDR3 DNA: TGCGCCAGCAGCGGGACAGCTAATTCACCCCTCCACTTT.

The chain carries TRBV5-1 and TRBJ1-1, with D possibly matching TRBD1 (6 bases). The CDR3 extends over 15 amino acids. The germline V gene has CDR1 SGHRS and CDR2 YFSETQ. V was trimmed by 4 bases and J by 2 bases, leaving 15 bases between them. The CDR3 region is CASSPHGTLNTEAFF. In nucleotides, the CDR3 is TGCGCCAGCAGCCCCCACGGGACATTAAACACTGAAGCTTTCTTT.

The V call is TRBV19, the J call TRBJ2-7, with 7 bases lining up with TRBD2. Germline V gene lookup returns CDR1 LNHDA and CDR2 SQIVND (reference sequence). CDR3 length: 13 residues. Unmatched junction bases numbered 10, after V lost 5 bases and J lost 9 bases. DNA of the CDR3: TGTGCCAGTAGTGGGGAGGGTTTGCGGGGGCAGTACTTC. Its translation: CASSGEGLRGQYF. Using reference TRBV19 and TRBJ2-7 for the parts outside the CDR3, the full variable domain is DGGITQSPKYLFRKEGQNVTLSCEQNLNHDAMYWYRQDPGQGLRLIYYSQIVNDFQKGDIAEGYSVSREKKESFPLTVTSAQKNPTAFYLCASSGEGLRGQYFGPGTRLTVT.

The V call is TRBV2, the J call TRBJ1-1; D perhaps matches TRBD1 (6 bases). This CDR3 has 15 amino acids. V lost 0 bases to trimming and J lost 7 bases, with 15 bases between them. The germline CDR1 and CDR2 sequences are SNHLY and FYNNEI. The CDR3 region has the DNA TGTGCCAGCAGTGAAGCGCGACAGGTTGTCAATGAAGCTTTCTTT. Translated: CASSEARQVVNEAFF.

The rearrangement uses TRBV5-6 and TRBJ1-2; possible D gene TRBD1, 6 bases. Germline loops: CDR1 SGHDT, CDR2 YYEEEE. Trimming pared 0 bases from V and 8 bases from J, leaving 11 bases between. The CDR3 length is 13 residues. The CDR3 DNA reads TGTGCCAGCAGCTTGGGGCAGGGGAGAGGCTACACCTTC. Translating gives CASSLGQGRGYTF.

The genes are TRBV3-1 (or the pseudogene TRBV3-2) and TRBJ1-3; 9 bases fit TRBD1. The CDR3 contains 15 residues. CDR1 is LGHDT, CDR2 YNNKEL, per germline (reference sequence). Losses at the gene ends were 2 bases for V and 4 bases for J; bases not matched to a gene: 3. The CDR3 DNA sequence: TGTGCCAGCAGCCAAAAAGACAGGGGGGGAAACACCATATATTTT. It encodes CASSQKDRGGNTIYF.